The 25 T cell receptor beta chains given below trace back to one sample, sequenced in a study of control samples from healthy donors and cancer patients. The repertoire was sequenced with immunoSEQ multiplex PCR; TCRdb's copy has only in-frame clones and lacks some. The sample lists around 180,000 clones; just over 85% were seen once. Sample: blood. All receptors come from a woman aged 25 to 45 in good health.

The CDR3 sequence is CAWSVTNWGYNTEAFF. The CDR3 DNA reads as TGTGCCTGGAGTGTAACAAACTGGGGATACAACACTGAAGCTTTCTTT. The chain uses TRBV30 and TRBJ1-1, with D unresolved. The CDR3 consists of 16 residues. The ends were cut back, 0 bases at V and 2 bases at J, with 16 bases in the middle. Germline-derived CDR1 and CDR2 are GTSNPN and SVGIG (reference sequence). The full variable domain, its missing parts supplied by reference TRBV30 and TRBJ1-1, is SQTIHQWPATLVQPVGSPLSLECTVEGTSNPNLYWYRQAAGRGLQLLFYSVGIGQISSEVPQNLSASRPQDRQFILSSKKLLLSDSGFYLCAWSVTNWGYNTEAFFGQGTRLTVV.

The rearrangement joins TRBV5-4 to TRBJ2-3, with 7 bases that match TRBD1. Per the germline V gene, CDR1 is SGHNT and CDR2 is YYREEE (reference sequence). Trimming removed 4 bases from V and 3 bases from J; junction bases left unmatched: 14. This CDR3 has 17 amino acids. The CDR3 coding sequence is TGTGCCAGCAGCGGGAGCCAGGGGGACCGGTGGACAGATACGCAGTATTTT. Its translation is CASSGSQGDRWTDTQYF.

This chain joins TRBV5-1 and TRBJ2-3, with 9 bases matching TRBD1. Germline CDR1 and CDR2: SGHRS and YFSETQ. V lost 0 bases and J lost 1; bases outside the gene matches: 0. The CDR3 consists of 15 residues. The CDR3 bases are TGCGCCAGCAGCTTGGGACAGGGGGGCACAGATACGCAGTATTTT. Protein product: CASSLGQGGTDTQYF.

This chain uses TRBV25-1 with TRBJ2-3; a weak D match, TRBD2 (7 bases). Trimming cost V 4 bases and J 4 bases, with 15 bases left between them. The CDR3 sequence is 15 residues long. Germline V gene lookup returns CDR1 MGHDK and CDR2 SYGVNS. Here the CDR3 reads CASSVPTGGPDTQYF. CDR3 DNA: TGTGCCAGCAGTGTCCCCACCGGGGGGCCAGATACGCAGTATTTT.

The J gene is TRBJ2-3, the V gene TRBV3-1 (or the pseudogene TRBV3-2); no definite D call. CDR3 length: 16 amino acids. Trimming took off 1 base at V and 4 bases at J, with 15 bases between the two ends. CDR1 and CDR2 (germline): LGHDT, YNNKEL (reference sequence). The CDR3 loop is CASSQAGRRRADTQYF. The CDR3 nucleotides read TGTGCCAGCAGCCAAGCCGGGCGACGAAGGGCAGATACGCAGTATTTT.

The rearrangement links TRBV19 to TRBJ2-1; D is possibly TRBD1 (6 bases). Deletions cut 6 bases from V and 0 bases from J, with 12 bases between. Germline V CDR1 and CDR2: LNHDA, SQIVND (reference sequence). The CDR3 totals 15 residues. Written as DNA, the CDR3 is TGTGCCAGTAGCTGGGACAAGAGCTCCTACAATGAGCAGTTCTTC. Its protein product is CASSWDKSSYNEQFF.

The V and J genes are TRBV27 and TRBJ2-1; 9 bases fit TRBD2. The CDR3 is 19 amino acids. Germline V lookup: CDR1 MNHEY, CDR2 SMNVEV (reference sequence). With V trimmed by 6 bases and J by 4 bases, 19 bases remained unmatched. The CDR3 protein is CASSFHSRRSGSRYNEQFF. CDR3 DNA sequence: TGTGCCAGCAGCTTCCACAGCAGACGTAGCGGGAGTAGATACAATGAGCAGTTCTTC.

The rearrangement joins TRBV28 to TRBJ2-7, with 8 bases fitting TRBD2. The CDR3 length is 17 residues. Germline V gene data show CDR1 as MDHEN and CDR2 as SYDVKM. V shed 6 bases and J 5 bases; nucleotides not matched to a gene: 18. CDR3 sequence: CASRPGGLAGPTNEQYF. In DNA form, the CDR3 reads TGTGCCAGCAGGCCGGGAGGGCTAGCGGGTCCCACCAACGAGCAGTACTTC.

The chain links TRBV25-1 to TRBJ1-1; 9 nucleotides align to TRBD1. The CDR3 is 17 amino acids. Germline CDR1 MGHDK, CDR2 SYGVNS. The ends lost 4 bases at V and 1 base at J; junction bases unmatched: 10. This CDR3 reads CASSANRGRISNTEAFF. CDR3 in DNA: TGTGCCAGCAGTGCCAACAGGGGGCGGATATCGAACACTGAAGCTTTCTTT.

The genes are TRBV4-1 and TRBJ2-1, with D possibly called TRBD1 or TRBD2 (5 bases each). The CDR3 consists of 14 residues. In germline, CDR1 is MGHRA, CDR2 YSYEKL. The V gene lost 1 base and the J gene lost 14 bases, with 18 bases spanning the gap. For the CDR3, the DNA is TGCGCCAGCAGCCAAGTTGTCAGGGACCCGGCAAAGTTCTTC. Translation gives CASSQVVRDPAKFF.

The V gene is TRBV27, the J gene TRBJ1-1, with a tentative D call TRBD1 (5 bases). This CDR3 region has 15 residues. Germline V lookup: CDR1 MNHEY, CDR2 SMNVEV (reference sequence). V lost 5 bases and J 3 bases, leaving 16 bases between the germline ends. The CDR3: CASSPRRQSYTEAFF. The CDR3 DNA sequence: TGTGCCAGCAGTCCCCGTCGACAGTCATACACTGAAGCTTTCTTT.

This clone was observed once. The rearrangement uses TRBV28 and TRBJ1-4; unclear D gene. Germline CDR1 reads MDHEN; CDR2 reads SYDVKM. The CDR3 spans 14 residues. The ends were cut back, 3 bases at V and 0 bases at J, with 5 bases in the middle. This CDR3 is CASSFSATNEKLFF. The CDR3, as DNA: TGTGCCAGCAGTTTCTCTGCAACTAATGAAAAACTGTTTTTT.

The rearrangement links TRBV24-1 to TRBJ2-3, with no clear D. The CDR3 consists of 16 residues. The germline V gene encodes CDR1 KGHDR and CDR2 SFDVKD. V was pared by 4 bases and J by 1 base, with 14 bases between. CDR3 DNA: TGTGCCACCAGTGACCCAATAGCAATGGGCACAGATACGCAGTATTTT. Translation gives CATSDPIAMGTDTQYF.

The chain uses TRBV5-1 and TRBJ2-3; no reliable D call. Trimming removed 2 bases from V and 4 bases from J, with 8 bases in between. Germline CDR1 reads SGHRS; CDR2 reads YFSETQ. This CDR3 region has 13 residues. CDR3 nucleotide sequence: TGCGCCAGCAGCTTTTCGCATTCAGATACGCAGTATTTT. This sequence encodes CASSFSHSDTQYF.

This clone has only one observation. The J gene is TRBJ2-3, the V gene TRBV19; D remains ambiguous. CDR3 size: 13 residues. V was clipped by 5 bases and J by 3 bases, with 9 bases between them. CDR1 and CDR2 (germline): LNHDA, SQIVND (reference sequence). The CDR3 DNA is TGTGCCAGTAGTCCTGGGATGACAGATACGCAGTATTTT. Translating gives CASSPGMTDTQYF.

This sequence joins TRBV6-5 and TRBJ1-3; a weak D match, TRBD1 (5 bases). This CDR3 is 13 amino acids long. The ends were cut back, 4 bases at V and 4 bases at J, with 8 bases in the middle. The germline gives CDR1 MNHEY, CDR2 SVGAGI. Here the CDR3 DNA reads TGTGCCAGCAGTTTCCGACAGGGAAACACCATATATTTT. Its protein product is CASSFRQGNTIYF.

V and J are TRBV18 and TRBJ2-6; D gene uncertain. CDR3 length: 15 residues. Germline V CDR1 and CDR2: KGHSH, LQKENI. V lost 3 bases and J lost 4, with 10 bases in between. This CDR3 reads CASSPSLGGANVLTF. DNA for the CDR3: TGTGCCAGCTCACCGTCGCTTGGGGGGGCCAACGTCCTGACTTTC.

This clone has only one observation. The chain links TRBV6-5 to TRBJ1-6; D is unresolved. The germline V and J ends were trimmed by 1 base and 10 bases, with 11 bases remaining between them. CDR3 length equals 14 residues. The V gene's germline CDR1 is MNHEY and CDR2 SVGAGI. The CDR3 bases are TGTGCCAGCAGTTACTGGGCAGGCGAGTCACCCCTCCACTTT. This sequence encodes CASSYWAGESPLHF.

CDR3 nucleotides: TGTGCCAGCAGTGAATGGGGCAGGGGCATCTATGGCTACACCTTC. This gives the protein CASSEWGRGIYGYTF. V and J are TRBV25-1 and TRBJ1-2; a possible D gene is TRBD1 (6 bases). From germline, CDR1 is MGHDK and CDR2 SYGVNS. This CDR3 has 15 residues. With 1 base removed from V and 4 bases from J, the gap between germline ends came to 13 bases.

The rearrangement uses TRBV6-6 and TRBJ1-5; D possibly corresponds to TRBD1 (6 bases). The CDR3 runs 14 residues. Germline loops: CDR1 MNHNY, CDR2 SVGAGI (reference sequence). V shed 6 bases and J shed 2 bases, with 11 bases lying between them. The CDR3 nucleotides read TGTGCCAGCAGCTCCGAGGGGGGCAATCAGCCCCAGCATTTT. Translated: CASSSEGGNQPQHF.

V usage is TRBV5-1 and J usage is TRBJ2-2, with 8 bases aligning to TRBD1. CDR1 is SGHRS and CDR2 is YFSETQ in the germline V gene. This CDR3 contains 16 residues. V was clipped by 4 bases and J by 2 bases; unmatched bases: 7. The CDR3 nucleotides are TGCGCCAGCAGCCGACAGGGGAGTTTCAACACCGGGGAGCTGTTTTTT. Encoded protein: CASSRQGSFNTGELFF.

The chain is built from TRBV29-1 and TRBJ1-1; 7 nucleotides match TRBD1. CDR1 is SQVTM and CDR2 is ANQGSEA in the germline V gene. V shed 7 bases, J shed 4 bases, and the junction held 9 bases outside the gene matches. This CDR3 has 13 residues. CDR3 nucleotide sequence: TGCAGCGCTGTCGACAGGGTCGGCACTGAAGCTTTCTTT. Residues: CSAVDRVGTEAFF.

This clone has a single count. The CDR3 DNA is TGTGCCAGTAGTTCCCCGGGACAAATGAATTCACCCCTCCACTTT. The encoded protein is CASSSPGQMNSPLHF. The V gene is TRBV19, the J gene TRBJ1-6; a weak D match, TRBD1 (6 bases). The V gene's germline CDR1 is LNHDA and CDR2 SQIVND (reference sequence). V was clipped by 5 bases and J by 7 bases, with 15 bases between them. The CDR3 is made up of 15 amino acids.

This chain connects TRBV5-1 to TRBJ2-2, with 10 bases that match TRBD1. Trimming removed 4 bases from V and 3 bases from J; junction bases left unmatched: 3. The CDR3 covers 15 residues. Looked up from germline, CDR1 is SGHRS and CDR2 is YFSETQ. The CDR3 is CASSPGTGDTGELFF. CDR3 in DNA: TGCGCCAGCAGCCCCGGGACAGGGGACACCGGGGAGCTGTTTTTT.

This clone was detected only once. The V and J genes are TRBV5-1 and TRBJ2-1; TRBD2 matches 10 bases. The CDR3 length is 14 residues. Trimming cost V 5 bases and J 6 bases; bases outside gene matches: 5. CDR1 is SGHRS, CDR2 YFSETQ, per germline. In DNA form, the CDR3 reads TGCGCCAGCAGGCTGAGCGGGGGGGTCAATGAGCAGTTCTTC. Protein product: CASRLSGGVNEQFF.